Below are 30 T cell receptor beta chains sequenced from a single sample in a study of PD-L1 blockade in urothelial cancer. Time point noted: pretreatment peripheral blood. Clones were sequenced by immunoSEQ multiplex PCR, and TCRdb holds only the in-frame ones, with some missing. This sample carries approximately 70,000 clones, roughly 89% of them seen once, and the ten largest clones take over 8.5%. The material was PBMCs, obtained around atezolizumab (anti-PD-L1) treatment. These receptors were collected from a woman in her 70s with urothelial cancer.

A remark on this clone: This CDR3 is also generated by other DNA sequences in the sample. The chain is built from TRBV29-1 and TRBJ1-1; TRBD1 aligns across 9 bases. V lost 3 bases, J lost 5 bases, and 10 bases stayed unmatched. This CDR3 has 15 residues. CDR1 and CDR2 from the germline V gene are SQVTM and ANQGSEA. CDR3 amino acids: CSVERQGGRRTEAFF. The DNA for the CDR3 is TGCAGCGTTGAGCGACAGGGGGGAAGGAGAACTGAAGCTTTCTTT.

This chain joins TRBV27 and TRBJ2-5; D not resolved. Trimming pared 4 bases from V and 5 bases from J, leaving 14 bases between. The CDR3 loop spans 14 amino acids. Germline V gene data show CDR1 as MNHEY and CDR2 as SMNVEV (reference sequence). The CDR3 reads CASSSPLFSETQYF. CDR3 sequence (DNA): TGTGCCAGCAGTTCCCCCCTTTTCTCGGAGACCCAGTACTTC.

This clone turned up a few times. J is TRBJ2-5 and V is TRBV5-1; 9 nucleotides agree with TRBD1. CDR1 and CDR2 (germline): SGHRS, YFSETQ. V lost 4 bases to trimming and J lost 5 bases; unmatched junction nucleotides: 6. The CDR3 covers 14 residues. CDR3 sequence reads: CASSRTGVGETQYF. Written as DNA, the CDR3 is TGCGCCAGCAGCAGGACAGGGGTGGGGGAGACCCAGTACTTC.

The rearrangement uses TRBV4-1 and TRBJ2-2, with D possibly TRBD2 on 5 matching bases. CDR1 and CDR2 from the germline V gene are MGHRA and YSYEKL. There are 15 residues in the CDR3. V shed 0 bases and J shed 8 bases, with 13 bases lying between them. The CDR3 DNA is TGCGCCAGCAGCCAAGATGAACTCGGGATAGGGGAGCTGTTTTTT. Residues: CASSQDELGIGELFF.

The chain recombines TRBV19 with TRBJ1-2; tentative D call: TRBD1 (5 bases). Trimming removed 3 bases from V and 8 bases from J, with 13 bases in between. This CDR3 contains 13 residues. CDR1 LNHDA and CDR2 SQIVND come from the germline V gene (reference sequence). The DNA for the CDR3 is TGTGCCAGTAGTATGTTCAGGGATGGAGGCTACACCTTC. This gives the protein CASSMFRDGGYTF.

This clone was picked up one time. The chain is built from TRBV9 and TRBJ2-7, with D possibly TRBD1 on 6 matching bases. The CDR3 has 14 residues. The germline CDR1 and CDR2 sequences are SGDLS and YYNGEE. The germline V and J ends were trimmed by 4 bases and 3 bases, with 14 bases remaining between them. The CDR3: CASSPAGVGYEQYF. In DNA, the CDR3 is TGTGCCAGCAGCCCAGCAGGGGTTGGCTACGAGCAGTACTTC.

CDR3 coding DNA: TGTGCCAGCTCGCACAGGGGGGGACAGGGGGCCTACGAGCAGTACTTC. Amino acids: CASSHRGGQGAYEQYF. The chain combines TRBV18 with TRBJ2-7, with 11 bases fitting TRBD1. The CDR3 has 16 amino acids. J lost 2 bases, V lost 6 bases, and 9 bases had no gene match. Germline CDR1 is KGHSH and CDR2 is LQKENI.

The rearrangement links TRBV27 to TRBJ2-2, with D possibly being TRBD1 (8 bases). In germline, CDR1 is MNHEY, CDR2 SMNVEV (reference sequence). V was cut by 4 bases and J by 3 bases, with 24 bases left in between. The CDR3 has 19 residues. CDR3 bases: TGTGCCAGCAGTTCGCGAACAGGGGGGGCAAACAGCTACACCGGGGAGCTGTTTTTT. It translates to CASSSRTGGANSYTGELFF.

The gene calls are TRBV5-6 and TRBJ1-4; 8 bases match TRBD1. Germline assignment: CDR1 SGHDT and CDR2 YYEEEE. Unmatched junction bases numbered 6, after V lost 3 bases and J lost 5 bases. The CDR3 spans 15 residues. For the CDR3, the DNA is TGTGCCAGCAGCTCCGGACAGGGAATAAATGAAAAACTGTTTTTT. The encoded protein is CASSSGQGINEKLFF.

The J gene is TRBJ2-3, the V gene TRBV6-1; 15 bases agree with TRBD2. Unmatched junction bases numbered 7, after V lost 3 bases and J lost 3 bases. This CDR3 is built from 18 residues. CDR1 and CDR2 from the germline V gene are MNHNS and SASEGT. This chain's CDR3 is CASSEVRTSGRATDTQYF. The CDR3 region has the DNA TGTGCCAGCAGTGAGGTCCGGACTAGCGGGAGGGCAACAGATACGCAGTATTTT.

The V call is TRBV7-3, the J call TRBJ2-5; tentative D call: TRBD2 (6 bases). Trimming pared 5 bases from V and 2 bases from J, leaving 15 bases between. The CDR3 spans 15 residues. The germline V gene has CDR1 SGHTA and CDR2 FQGTGA. The CDR3 coding sequence is TGTGCCAGCAGCCTAAATTCGGGACTTCAAGAGACCCAGTACTTC. It translates to CASSLNSGLQETQYF.

This clone was counted a few times. V is TRBV9 and J is TRBJ2-1, with 11 bases that match TRBD2. CDR3 size: 15 residues. Germline lookup yields CDR1 SGDLS and CDR2 YYNGEE. The ends lost 5 bases at V and 6 bases at J; junction bases unmatched: 7. This CDR3 reads CASSDSGGDFNEQFF. DNA of the CDR3: TGTGCCAGCAGTGATAGCGGGGGGGATTTCAATGAGCAGTTCTTC.

This chain connects TRBV29-1 to TRBJ1-3, with D perhaps matching TRBD1 (5 bases). There are 14 residues in the CDR3. Trimming cost V 3 bases and J 0 bases, with 9 bases left between them. Germline CDR1 reads SQVTM; CDR2 reads ANQGSEA. The CDR3 spells CSVDPTGSGNTIYF. The DNA for the CDR3 is TGCAGCGTTGACCCTACAGGCTCTGGAAACACCATATATTTT.

The V call is TRBV29-1, the J call TRBJ1-4; D ambiguous. The CDR3 length is 13 residues. The germline gives CDR1 SQVTM, CDR2 ANQGSEA. Between the trimmed V and J ends, which lost 2 bases and 8 bases, there was a span of 12 bases. This chain's CDR3 is CSVEKGGREKLFF. The CDR3 region has the DNA TGCAGCGTTGAAAAGGGAGGACGAGAAAAACTGTTTTTT.

V usage is TRBV4-3 and J usage is TRBJ1-3; unclear D gene. V was shortened by 1 base and J by 5 bases, with 6 bases between the two germline ends. Germline assignment: CDR1 LGHNA and CDR2 YSLEER. The CDR3 extends over 13 amino acids. The CDR3 DNA sequence: TGCGCCAGCAGCCAAGGTAGAAGAAACACCATATATTTT. Its translation is CASSQGRRNTIYF.

The genes are TRBV6-5 and TRBJ2-7; the D is unclear. Deletions cut 5 bases from V and 5 bases from J, with 16 bases between. The CDR3 runs to 14 residues. Germline lookup yields CDR1 MNHEY and CDR2 SVGAGI. The CDR3 DNA reads as TGTGCCAGCAGTGGCCCGGGTCTACGGAACGAGCAGTACTTC. This sequence encodes CASSGPGLRNEQYF.

The J gene is TRBJ1-5, the V gene TRBV27; 8 bases are shared with TRBD1. The ends lost 3 bases at V and 12 bases at J; junction bases unmatched: 10. The CDR3 runs to 14 residues. In germline, CDR1 is MNHEY, CDR2 SMNVEV (reference sequence). The CDR3 loop reads CASSLGRGLSLQHF. In DNA, the CDR3 is TGTGCCAGCAGTTTGGGCAGGGGGCTATCTCTCCAGCATTTT.

This clone was seen once. CDR3 DNA: TGTGCCTTCTCCCAGGACACCGGGGAGCTGTTTTTT. It encodes CAFSQDTGELFF. The chain uses TRBV2 and TRBJ2-2; D call uncertain. V was trimmed by 11 bases and J by 3 bases, leaving 10 bases between them. Germline loops: CDR1 SNHLY, CDR2 FYNNEI. The CDR3 runs 12 residues.

This chain joins TRBV30 and TRBJ1-1; 9 bases are shared with TRBD1. This CDR3 is 12 amino acids long. Germline V CDR1 and CDR2: GTSNPN, SVGIG (reference sequence). V gave up 1 base and J gave up 8 bases; unmatched junction bases: 2. The CDR3 reads CAWSGTGGEAFF. CDR3 nucleotides: TGTGCCTGGAGTGGCACAGGGGGCGAAGCTTTCTTT. Drawing the rest from reference TRBV30 and TRBJ1-1, the complete variable domain is SQTIHQWPATLVQPVGSPLSLECTVEGTSNPNLYWYRQAAGRGLQLLFYSVGIGQISSEVPQNLSASRPQDRQFILSSKKLLLSDSGFYLCAWSGTGGEAFFGQGTRLTVV.

The rearrangement joins TRBV2 to TRBJ2-7, with a possible D match to TRBD1 (5 bases). The CDR3 consists of 14 residues. Germline V gene sequence: CDR1 SNHLY, CDR2 FYNNEI. The V end was cut by 4 bases, the J end by 4 bases, with 14 bases between. Written as DNA, the CDR3 is TGTGCCAGCAGTGTATCGGCAGGGTCGTACGAGCAGTACTTC. Its protein is CASSVSAGSYEQYF.

This sequence joins TRBV6-6 and TRBJ2-1; D is perhaps TRBD2 (6 bases). Germline V gene lookup returns CDR1 MNHNY and CDR2 SVGAGI (reference sequence). CDR3 length equals 14 residues. V was pared by 2 bases and J by 5 bases, with 10 bases between. Written as DNA, the CDR3 is TGTGCCAGCAGTTACCCCGGCGGGAACAATGAGCAGTTCTTC. It translates to CASSYPGGNNEQFF.

J is TRBJ2-1 and V is TRBV5-4; weak D call: TRBD1 (5 bases). Trimming stripped 4 bases from V and 0 bases from J, with 17 bases between. This CDR3 spans 17 amino acids. Germline values: CDR1 SGHNT, CDR2 YYREEE (reference sequence). The CDR3 sequence: CASSLLSTAPSYNEQFF. The CDR3 DNA follows: TGTGCCAGCAGCCTTCTTTCGACAGCCCCCTCCTACAATGAGCAGTTCTTC.

This chain connects TRBV5-4 to TRBJ1-6, with TRBD1 identical over 7 bases. After removal of 3 bases from V and 7 bases from J, the junction contained 7 bases not matched to a gene. The CDR3 loop spans 15 amino acids. Germline values: CDR1 SGHNT, CDR2 YYREEE (reference sequence). The CDR3 here is CASSSPTDRNSPLHF. In DNA form, the CDR3 reads TGTGCCAGCAGCTCGCCTACGGACAGGAATTCACCCCTCCACTTT.

This CDR3 is CAWSVRLDSGETQYF. The CDR3, as DNA: TGTGCCTGGAGTGTTCGGTTAGACTCGGGAGAGACCCAGTACTTC. The chain carries TRBV30 and TRBJ2-5, with D unclear. Trimming took off 0 bases at V and 4 bases at J, with 15 bases between the two ends. CDR1 is GTSNPN, CDR2 SVGIG, per germline (reference sequence). The CDR3 extends over 15 amino acids.

The chain joins TRBV30 to TRBJ2-1; 10 nucleotides line up with TRBD2. The CDR3 has 16 amino acids. The germline gives CDR1 GTSNPN, CDR2 SVGIG (reference sequence). J gave up 4 bases and V 3 bases, and 9 bases lay outside the gene matches. Here the CDR3 reads CAWSPIASGGYNEQFF. The CDR3 DNA sequence: TGTGCCTGGAGCCCCATCGCTAGCGGGGGATACAATGAGCAGTTCTTC.

This rearrangement joins TRBV25-1 to TRBJ2-5; D is undetermined. This CDR3 has 13 amino acids. V was pared by 2 bases and J by 4 bases, with 8 bases between. Germline CDR1 reads MGHDK; CDR2 reads SYGVNS. CDR3 sequence (DNA): TGTGCCAGCAGTGAAGGGCCCTCAGAGACCCAGTACTTC. The encoded protein is CASSEGPSETQYF.

This chain connects TRBV7-8 to TRBJ2-3; 12 bases line up with TRBD2. This CDR3 contains 14 residues. V trimming: 7 bases; J trimming: 8 bases; junction bases outside the gene matches: 7. CDR1 is SGHVS, CDR2 FQNEAQ, per germline. Here the CDR3 reads CASTRLAGVVTQYF. As DNA, the CDR3 is TGTGCCAGCACCAGACTAGCGGGAGTCGTTACGCAGTATTTT.

This chain joins TRBV6-6 and TRBJ1-3; 7 nucleotides match TRBD1. V was clipped by 2 bases and J by 0 bases; unmatched bases: 4. The CDR3 is made up of 16 amino acids. The germline CDR1 and CDR2 sequences are MNHNY and SVGAGI (reference sequence). The CDR3 protein is CASSYGQGVSGNTIYF. CDR3 sequence (DNA): TGTGCCAGCAGTTACGGGCAGGGGGTCTCTGGAAACACCATATATTTT.

This rearrangement joins TRBV18 to TRBJ1-2; TRBD1 agrees at 8 bases. The CDR3 is made up of 14 amino acids. With V trimmed by 2 bases and J by 6 bases, 5 bases remained unmatched. Looked up from germline, CDR1 is KGHSH and CDR2 is LQKENI. CDR3 sequence: CASSPAGGADGYTF. Written as DNA, the CDR3 is TGTGCCAGCTCACCAGCAGGGGGCGCCGATGGCTACACCTTC.

The gene calls are TRBV11-2 and TRBJ1-4, with 8 positions matching TRBD1. The CDR3 is 14 residues long. Losses at the gene ends were 5 bases for V and 7 bases for J; bases not matched to a gene: 6. Per germline, CDR1 SGHAT and CDR2 FQNNGV. As DNA, the CDR3 is TGTGCCAGCAGCCCCGGACAGGGAGGTGAAAAACTGTTTTTT. Translation gives CASSPGQGGEKLFF.